The text below deals with one TCR beta chain. The record originates from a study of blood T cell repertoires in COVID-19. Study information: Acute-phase and convalescent COVID-19 samples originated in the United States, Italy and Spain. PBMCs, B-cell-depleted T cells, or T cells provided the cDNA or gDNA that made up the material.

The table came from immunoSEQ multiplex PCR; TCRdb's copy has only in-frame clones and leaves some out. Of about 50,000 clones detected, about 85% appear once; the ten largest clones hold roughly 10%. Germline V CDR1 and CDR2: ENHRY, SYGVKD. This CDR3 region has 18 residues. The V gene end was trimmed by 2 bases and the J gene end by 6 bases; junction bases not matched to a gene: 15. J is TRBJ2-1 and V is TRBV10-3; 8 positions match TRBD2. This clonotype was obtained from a human donor in a cohort sampled during active COVID-19. Input material: peripheral blood. The CDR3 protein is CAISEGRWLARGGNEQFF. The CDR3 nucleotides read TGTGCCATCAGTGAGGGCCGATGGCTTGCCCGGGGGGGCAATGAGCAGTTCTTC.